The 19 T cell receptor beta chains listed next were all sequenced from one sample in a study of T cells after yellow fever vaccination. TCRdb recomputed calls from the 5' RACE reads with MiXCR, one row per CDR3 protein. This table has about 240,000 distinct CDR3 sequences, about 7% appearing once. The source material was CD4+ T cells sorted from PBMCs, sampled 15 days after the yellow fever booster vaccination. Receptor source: a man aged 30-40 years who received the YFV17D yellow fever vaccine.

This clonotype has just a few counts. CDR3 nucleotides: TGTGCCAGCAGCTTCCGTCTAGCCAAAAACATTCAGTACTTC. This sequence encodes CASSFRLAKNIQYF. This chain links TRBV7-2 with TRBJ2-4; the D is unclear. Between the trimmed V and J ends, which lost 3 bases and 0 bases, there was a span of 6 bases. The CDR3 is 14 residues long. Germline CDR1 SGHTA, CDR2 FQGNSA.

This clonotype was seen repeatedly, ten times or more. The rearrangement uses TRBV5-1 and TRBJ2-3, with a possible D match to TRBD1 (6 bases). Trimming stripped 5 bases from V and 3 bases from J, with 22 bases between. The length of the CDR3 is 17 residues. Germline CDR1 reads SGHRS; CDR2 reads YFSETQ. CDR3 coding DNA: TGCGCCAGCAGACAAGGACAGAATCCCCTGGGGACAGATACGCAGTATTTT. As protein: CASRQGQNPLGTDTQYF.

This clonotype was recorded a few times. V usage is TRBV18 and J usage is TRBJ1-1, with a possible D match to TRBD1 (6 bases). The V gene's germline CDR1 is KGHSH and CDR2 LQKENI. V shed 3 bases and J shed 7 bases, with 18 bases lying between them. The CDR3 runs to 15 residues. CDR3 loop: CASSPGTWGSNEAFF. CDR3 DNA: TGTGCCAGCTCACCGGGGACATGGGGAAGTAATGAAGCTTTCTTT.

This clonotype has ten or more counts. The chain combines TRBV6-2 or TRBV6-3 with TRBJ2-4; 9 bases line up with TRBD1. With V trimmed by 6 bases and J by 1 base, 4 bases remained unmatched. Looked up from germline, CDR1 is MNHEY and CDR2 is SVGEGT. This CDR3 comprises 15 residues. CDR3 DNA: TGTGCCAGCAGAGATGGGACAGGGGCCAAAAACATTCAGTACTTC. Translation gives CASRDGTGAKNIQYF.

The chain combines TRBV15 with TRBJ2-5; D is perhaps TRBD2 (6 bases). Looked up from germline, CDR1 is LNHNV and CDR2 is YYDKDF (reference sequence). This CDR3 is 13 amino acids long. V lost 1 base and J lost 4, with 7 bases in between. CDR3 residues: CATSRASAETQYF. The CDR3 bases are TGTGCCACCAGCAGAGCTAGCGCAGAGACCCAGTACTTC. Full variable domain (rest looked up from reference TRBV15 and TRBJ2-5): DAMVIQNPRYQVTQFGKPVTLSCSQTLNHNVMYWYQQKSSQAPKLLFHYYDKDFNNEADTPDNFQSRRPNTSFCFLDIRSPGLGDTAMYLCATSRASAETQYFGPGTRLLVL.

The chain uses TRBV20-1 and TRBJ2-5; 8 nucleotides match TRBD2. V lost 2 bases and J lost 1; bases outside the gene matches: 9. The germline gives CDR1 DFQATT, CDR2 SNEGSKA (reference sequence). This CDR3 has 16 residues. As DNA, the CDR3 is TGCAGTGCTAGAAGGATTAGCGGGATCCTCCAAGAGACCCAGTACTTC. It specifies CSARRISGILQETQYF.

V usage is TRBV18 and J usage is TRBJ2-5, with D possibly matching TRBD1 (5 bases). Germline CDR1 KGHSH, CDR2 LQKENI. V lost 3 bases to trimming and J lost 0 bases, with 8 bases between them. The CDR3 has 14 residues. Written as DNA, the CDR3 is TGTGCCAGCTCACCGCAGGGCCACCAAGAGACCCAGTACTTC. This encodes CASSPQGHQETQYF.

This clonotype occurred a few times. This rearrangement joins TRBV7-2 to TRBJ2-1; TRBD2 matches 8 bases. CDR3 length: 15 residues. Looked up from germline, CDR1 is SGHTA and CDR2 is FQGNSA. V shed 5 bases and J 4 bases; nucleotides not matched to a gene: 7. The chain's CDR3 is CASSPSSGPYNEQFF. The CDR3 coding sequence is TGTGCCAGCAGCCCTTCTAGCGGGCCATACAATGAGCAGTTCTTC.

This clonotype appeared many times. The V gene is TRBV20-1, the J gene TRBJ2-5; 8 nucleotides line up with TRBD2. The CDR3 length is 14 residues. Germline V gene sequence: CDR1 DFQATT, CDR2 SNEGSKA (reference sequence). With 1 base clipped from V and 4 bases from J, the junction kept 5 bases outside the gene matches. The chain's CDR3 is CSARGPGGGETQYF. The CDR3, as DNA: TGCAGTGCTAGAGGGCCGGGAGGGGGAGAGACCCAGTACTTC.

This chain uses TRBV7-9 with TRBJ2-5; 7 bases agree with TRBD1. The germline V gene has CDR1 SEHNR and CDR2 FQNEAQ (reference sequence). The V segment lost 4 bases and the J segment 2 bases; nucleotides outside the gene matches: 10. This CDR3 region has 16 residues. The CDR3 sequence is CASSYYPRGPQETQYF. The CDR3 nucleotides read TGTGCCAGCAGCTACTACCCGAGGGGGCCTCAAGAGACCCAGTACTTC.

Of note for this clonotype: Being one base from a much bigger clone, this may be a read error. The chain uses TRBV6-5 and TRBJ2-1; 8 bases line up with TRBD2. The length of the CDR3 is 17 residues. Germline CDR1 and CDR2: MNHEY and SVGAGI. The CDR3 loop reads CARSLGLAGGRNNEQFF. Written as DNA, the CDR3 is TGTGCCAGAAGTTTGGGGTTGGCGGGAGGTCGCAACAATGAGCAGTTCTTC.

This clonotype was observed at least ten times. The genes are TRBV7-9 and TRBJ2-5; the match to TRBD2 covers 8 bases. The V segment lost 7 bases and the J segment 1 base; nucleotides outside the gene matches: 5. Looked up from germline, CDR1 is SEHNR and CDR2 is FQNEAQ (reference sequence). This CDR3 comprises 14 residues. The CDR3 DNA sequence: TGTGCCAGCACCACCGCGGGGGGCCAAGAGACCCAGTACTTC. Amino acids: CASTTAGGQETQYF.

This clonotype was observed at least ten times. The chain combines TRBV5-1 with TRBJ2-1; the D gene is possibly TRBD2 (6 bases). The germline V gene has CDR1 SGHRS and CDR2 YFSETQ. This CDR3 spans 15 amino acids. V was cut by 0 bases and J by 1 base, with 8 bases left in between. The CDR3 region has the DNA TGCGCCAGCAGCTTGGCCGGGACTTCCTACAATGAGCAGTTCTTC. Protein: CASSLAGTSYNEQFF.

This chain uses TRBV20-1 with TRBJ1-1; D is perhaps TRBD1 (6 bases). The CDR3 covers 14 residues. The germline V gene encodes CDR1 DFQATT and CDR2 SNEGSKA (reference sequence). CDR3 sequence (DNA): TGCAGCGCCCGGAGCGGGGGGGCTGACACTGAAGCTTTCTTT. Its translation is CSARSGGADTEAFF.

This clonotype was picked up a small number of times. V and J are TRBV6-5 and TRBJ1-2, with D uncertain. Germline loops: CDR1 MNHEY, CDR2 SVGAGI. The CDR3 has 14 residues. The V end was cut by 0 bases, the J end by 2 bases, with 7 bases between. CDR3 loop: CASSYSWGNYGYTF. CDR3 DNA: TGTGCCAGCAGTTACTCGTGGGGAAACTATGGCTACACCTTC.

V usage is TRBV10-3 and J usage is TRBJ2-7; 10 nucleotides agree with TRBD2. This CDR3 contains 14 residues. Germline V gene data show CDR1 as ENHRY and CDR2 as SYGVKD. V dropped 6 bases and J dropped 4; count of bases not matched to a gene: 6. The CDR3 region has the DNA TGTGCCATCAGGGAGCGGGAGGGCAAGTACGAGCAGTACTTC. Its translation: CAIREREGKYEQYF.

The chain is built from TRBV4-3 and TRBJ2-4; no firm D call. Germline V gives CDR1 LGHNA, CDR2 YSLEER. The CDR3 spans 15 residues. The germline V and J ends were trimmed by 4 bases and 0 bases, with 10 bases remaining between them. The CDR3, as DNA: TGCGCCAGCAGCCCAGAAGCATTAGCCAAAAACATTCAGTACTTC. Amino acids: CASSPEALAKNIQYF.

This chain joins TRBV9 and TRBJ2-5, with D perhaps TRBD1 or TRBD2 (5 bases each). V lost 4 bases, J lost 4 bases, and 17 bases lay in between. CDR1 and CDR2 from the germline V gene are SGDLS and YYNGEE. The CDR3 spans 15 residues. CDR3 region: CASSFSWGYGETQYF. The DNA of the CDR3 is TGTGCCAGCAGCTTTAGTTGGGGGTACGGAGAGACCCAGTACTTC.

This clonotype appeared many times. This sequence joins TRBV11-2 and TRBJ1-1, with unresolved D. The germline V gene has CDR1 SGHAT and CDR2 FQNNGV. Trimming removed 1 base from V and 1 base from J, with 7 bases in between. The CDR3 is 14 amino acids. For the CDR3, the DNA is TGTGCCAGCAGCTTAGCAGGCTGGAACACTGAAGCTTTCTTT. This sequence encodes CASSLAGWNTEAFF. Combining the CDR3 with reference TRBV11-2 and TRBJ1-1 gives the whole variable domain EAGVAQSPRYKIIEKRQSVAFWCNPISGHATLYWYQQILGQGPKLLIQFQNNGVVDDSQLPKDRFSAERLKGVDSTLKIQPAKLEDSAVYLCASSLAGWNTEAFFGQGTRLTVV.